These 5 T cell receptor beta chains were all obtained from the same sample, sequenced in a study of beta chain features in type 1 diabetes. The isolated RNA, all of it, was reverse transcribed, so expressed TCRB transcripts were what got sequenced. Only in-frame clones appear in the TCRdb table, and some are missing; sequencing was by immunoSEQ multiplex PCR. The table shows more than 150,000 clones, with 7.5% to 9.5% occurring only once. Sample: central memory CD4+ T cells from blood. Every receptor here comes from a woman younger than 30 in good health.

This clone occurred a few times. V gene TRBV4-1 combines with J gene TRBJ2-1, with TRBD2 matching over 15 bases. The ends lost 4 bases at V and 6 bases at J; junction bases unmatched: 4. CDR1 is MGHRA, CDR2 YSYEKL, per germline. This CDR3 has 16 amino acids. CDR3 DNA: TGCGCCAGCAGCCCCGGGACTAGCGGGGGGTTCAATGAGCAGTTCTTC. Translated: CASSPGTSGGFNEQFF.

A few counts support this clone. The chain has TRBV4-2 and TRBJ2-7, with 10 bases that match TRBD1. Trimming took 0 bases from V and 0 from J; bases not matched to a gene: 8. CDR3 length: 18 residues. Germline V gives CDR1 LGHNA, CDR2 YNFKEQ. This CDR3 reads CASSQDFSGTGVSYEQYF. The CDR3 DNA follows: TGTGCCAGCAGCCAAGATTTCTCCGGGACAGGGGTCTCCTACGAGCAGTACTTC.

This clone was observed a few times. The rearrangement uses TRBV9 and TRBJ2-7; the match to TRBD2 covers 9 bases. The CDR3 is 13 residues long. Trimming cost V 6 bases and J 6 bases; bases outside gene matches: 7. Per the germline V gene, CDR1 is SGDLS and CDR2 is YYNGEE. The CDR3, as DNA: TGTGCCAGCAATATAGCGGGAGACGGCGAGCAGTACTTC. Its protein product is CASNIAGDGEQYF.

This clone was counted only a few times. The rearrangement uses TRBV2 and TRBJ2-7; 13 bases agree with TRBD2. The trim removed 6 bases at V and 6 bases at J, leaving 5 bases unmatched. Germline V gene sequence: CDR1 SNHLY, CDR2 FYNNEI. There are 14 residues in the CDR3. This chain's CDR3 is CASSLRTSGGEQYF. CDR3 in DNA: TGTGCCAGCAGCCTCCGGACTAGCGGGGGCGAGCAGTACTTC.

The chain recombines TRBV6-1 with TRBJ2-1, with D hard to call. Deletions cut 2 bases from V and 3 bases from J, with 11 bases between. The CDR3 totals 15 residues. Germline V gene data show CDR1 as MNHNS and CDR2 as SASEGT. For the CDR3, the DNA is TGTGCCAGCAGTGAAAGAAAAGGAGTCTACAATGAGCAGTTCTTC. Residues: CASSERKGVYNEQFF.